This T cell receptor (beta chain) was sequenced for a study of T-cell reconstitution after alpha-beta-depleted transplantation in children. Study-wide results and limits: Day-60 TCRbeta diversity that was high in some patients was derived from surviving recipient T cells and thymic progenitors. Counts and diversity of T cells one year after transplant came mostly from newly produced T cells. Expanded clones from the graft, numbering several hundred, reportedly supplied alpha-beta T cells about two months after transplant.

Germline V gene lookup returns CDR1 SQVTM and CDR2 ANQGSEA. The CDR3 runs to 11 residues. V lost 4 bases, J lost 6 bases, and 7 bases lay in between. This clonotype has at least ten counts. Its matching antigen is unknown. Unique molecular identifiers were incorporated during preparation of the TCRbeta library. TCRdb re-called the PCR reads through MiXCR, storing one row per CDR3 protein. The sample consists of roughly 100,000 distinct CDR3 sequences, 4.5% to 7.5% of them appearing once. The chain combines TRBV29-1 with TRBJ1-3, with D unclear. The sequence derives from a female patient between 2 and 10 years old who had a stem cell transplant for Fanconi anemia, so the T cells may come from the graft donor. Source: PBMCs, mostly from graft donor cells, taken 60 days after TCRalphabeta/CD19-depleted stem cell transplant. The CDR3 spells CSVVLSNTIYF. Here the CDR3 DNA reads TGCAGCGTTGTGCTGTCAAACACCATATATTTT.